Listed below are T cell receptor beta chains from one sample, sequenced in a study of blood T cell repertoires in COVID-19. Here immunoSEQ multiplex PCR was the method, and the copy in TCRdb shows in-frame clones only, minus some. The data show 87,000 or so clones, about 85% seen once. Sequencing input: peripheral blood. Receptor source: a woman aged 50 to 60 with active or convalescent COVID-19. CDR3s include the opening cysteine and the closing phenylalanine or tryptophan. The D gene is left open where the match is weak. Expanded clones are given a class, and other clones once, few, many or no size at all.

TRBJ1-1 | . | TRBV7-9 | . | TGTGCCAGCAGCCGTTGGTTAGCGGAGGGCACTGAAGCTTTCTTT | CASSRWLAEGTEAFF
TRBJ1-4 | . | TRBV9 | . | TGTGCCAGCAGCGTGCGAGCTAATGAAAAACTGTTTTTT | CASSVRANEKLFF
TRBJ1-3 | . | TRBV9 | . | TGTGCCAGCAGCCCAGAAGTAGCCGGAAACACCATATATTTT | CASSPEVAGNTIYF
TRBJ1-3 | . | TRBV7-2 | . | TGTGCCAGCAGCTTCCGGACACTCTCTGGAAACACCATATATTTT | CASSFRTLSGNTIYF
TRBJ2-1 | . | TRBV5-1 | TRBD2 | TGCGCCAGCAGCGATAGCGGGGCGGACAATGAGCAGTTCTTC | CASSDSGADNEQFF
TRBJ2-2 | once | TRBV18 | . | TGTGCCAGCCTCCGGGACAACCAAAACACCGGGGAGCTGTTTTTT | CASLRDNQNTGELFF
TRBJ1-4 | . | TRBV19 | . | TGTGCCAGTAGTCCCCGTTCGCGGGGCGATGAAAAACTGTTTTTT | CASSPRSRGDEKLFF
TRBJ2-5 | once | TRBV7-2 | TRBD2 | TGTGCCAGCAGCTCGCCGGGACTAGCGGGGGGAAAGACCCAGTACTTC | CASSSPGLAGGKTQYF
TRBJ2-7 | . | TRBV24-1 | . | TGTGCCACCAGTGATGCGGGACGCACCTCCTACGAGCAGTACTTC | CATSDAGRTSYEQYF
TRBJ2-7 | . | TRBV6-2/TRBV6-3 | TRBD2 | TGTGCCAGCACCCCGACTAGCGGACTTTACGAGCAGTACTTC | CASTPTSGLYEQYF
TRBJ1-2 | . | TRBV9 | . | TGTGCCAGCAGACCAGACATGGCTGGTGGCTACACCTTC | CASRPDMAGGYTF
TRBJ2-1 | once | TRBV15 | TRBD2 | TGTGCCACCAGCAGACCCGGGACTAGCGGGGGCGATGAGCAGTTCTTC | CATSRPGTSGGDEQFF
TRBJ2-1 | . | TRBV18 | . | TGTGCCAGCTCACCAGCCGGGTTAGGTGAGCAGTTCTTC | CASSPAGLGEQFF
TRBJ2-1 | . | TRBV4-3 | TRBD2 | TGCGCCAGCAGCCAAGATCCGGCGAGCGGGGGGTCAAACAATGAGCAGTTCTTC | CASSQDPASGGSNNEQFF
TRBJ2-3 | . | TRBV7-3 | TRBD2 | TGTGCCAGCAGTCTAGCGGGGGGGCTGTATACGCAGTATTTT | CASSLAGGLYTQYF
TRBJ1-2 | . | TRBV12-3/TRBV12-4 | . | TGTGCCAGCAGAAGGGGCTGGGGCTACACCTTC | CASRRGWGYTF
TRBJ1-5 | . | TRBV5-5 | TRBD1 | TGTGCCAGCAGCTTGGCAGGGGGCAACAATCAGCCCCAGCATTTT | CASSLAGGNNQPQHF
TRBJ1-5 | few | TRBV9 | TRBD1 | TGTGCCAGCAGCCGGACAGGGGGCGATCAGCCCCAGCATTTT | CASSRTGGDQPQHF
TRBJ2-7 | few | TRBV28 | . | TGTGCCAGCAGTCTCAGCTCCTACGAGCAGTACTTC | CASSLSSYEQYF
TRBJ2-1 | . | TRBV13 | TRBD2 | TGTGCCAGCAGCTTTGGCCCTGATGGCGGGGGGGCCCACAATGAGCAGTTCTTC | CASSFGPDGGGAHNEQFF
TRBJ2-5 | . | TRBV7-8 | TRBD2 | TGTGCCAGCAGCCCGGTTGCTGGACTAGCGGCGGGGGACCAGTACTTC | CASSPVAGLAAGDQYF
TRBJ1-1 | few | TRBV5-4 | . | TGTGCCAGCAGCCCCGCCGGAGGGGGGGACACTGAAGCTTTCTTT | CASSPAGGGDTEAFF
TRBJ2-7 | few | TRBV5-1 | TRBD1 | TGCGCCAGCAGCCAAGGAGCAGGGACAGGGGTCTACGAGCAGTACTTC | CASSQGAGTGVYEQYF
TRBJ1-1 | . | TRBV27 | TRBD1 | TGTGCCAGCAGTACGGGACAGGGGAACACTGAAGCTTTCTTT | CASSTGQGNTEAFF
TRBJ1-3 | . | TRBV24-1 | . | TGTGCCACCAGCTCACCTTCCGAGTCTGGAAACACCATATATTTT | CATSSPSESGNTIYF
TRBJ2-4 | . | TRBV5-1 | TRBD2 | TGCGCCAGCAGCTCGGGACTAGCGGGAGGAAGAGACATTCAGTACTTC | CASSSGLAGGRDIQYF
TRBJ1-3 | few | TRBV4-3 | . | TGCGCCAGCAGCCAAGATAGCGGGGGTGGAAACACCATATATTTT | CASSQDSGGGNTIYF
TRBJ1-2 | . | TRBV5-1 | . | TGCGCCAGCGGAGACTCCTTTAACTATGGCTACACCTTC | CASGDSFNYGYTF
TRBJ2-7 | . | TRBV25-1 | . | TGTGCCAGCATGGGCAGGCTCAACTACGAGCAGTACTTC | CASMGRLNYEQYF
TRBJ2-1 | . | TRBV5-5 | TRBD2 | TGTGCCAGCAGCTCGCGAGGACTAGCGGGGGGATACAATGAGCAGTTCTTC | CASSSRGLAGGYNEQFF
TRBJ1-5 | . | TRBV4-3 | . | TGCGCCAGCAGCCAAGATCGGTATAATCAGCCCCAGCATTTT | CASSQDRYNQPQHF
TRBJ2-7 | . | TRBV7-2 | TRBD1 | TGTGCCAGCAGCTTAGTGGGACAGGGTATATTCGAGCAGTACTTC | CASSLVGQGIFEQYF
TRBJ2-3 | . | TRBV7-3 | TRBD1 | TGTGCCAGCAGCTTAAGGGCAGGGGGCACAGATACCACAGATACGCAGTATTTT | CASSLRAGGTDTTDTQYF
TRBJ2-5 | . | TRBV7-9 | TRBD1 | TGTGCCAGCAGCTTCGTCCCGGGACAGGGAGGAGAGACCCAGTACTTC | CASSFVPGQGGETQYF
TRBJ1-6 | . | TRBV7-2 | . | TGTGCCAGCAGCCCCGACAGAAATTCACCCCTCCACTTT | CASSPDRNSPLHF